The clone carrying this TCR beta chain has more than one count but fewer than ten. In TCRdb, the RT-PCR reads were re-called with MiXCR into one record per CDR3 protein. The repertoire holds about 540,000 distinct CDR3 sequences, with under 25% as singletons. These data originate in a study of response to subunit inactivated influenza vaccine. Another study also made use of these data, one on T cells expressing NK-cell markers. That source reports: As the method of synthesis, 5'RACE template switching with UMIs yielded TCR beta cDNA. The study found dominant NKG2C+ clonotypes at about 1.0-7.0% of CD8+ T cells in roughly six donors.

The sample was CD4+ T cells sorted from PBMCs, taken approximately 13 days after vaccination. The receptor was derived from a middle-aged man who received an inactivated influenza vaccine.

The CDR3 nucleotides are TGCAGTGCTAGAGTCTCAGGGGGGGCCAACGTCCTGACTTTC. Encoded protein: CSARVSGGANVLTF. The chain couples TRBV20-1 to TRBJ2-6; a possible D gene is TRBD1 (5 bases). V was pared by 1 base and J by 4 bases, with 8 bases between. The CDR3 extends over 14 amino acids. Looked up from germline, CDR1 is DFQATT and CDR2 is SNEGSKA (reference sequence).